A single sample is the source of the 18 T cell receptor beta chains below, sequenced in a study of blood T cell repertoires in COVID-19 (dated by TCRdb to the early 2020s). The library was generated by the immunoSEQ multiplex PCR assay. Here the immuneACCESS table is served through TCRdb, limited to in-frame sequences with V and J called. Missing clones are a known gap in these copies; in checked studies unresolved V genes cover under half, and the rest lacks a known reason. Within this sample are about 280,000 clones, with about 90% of them counted one time only. The ten largest account for 4.1% of the sample. The source material was PBMCs or T cells enriched from blood (not recorded which). Source of these receptors: a woman under 40 with acute COVID-19.

This clone has a single count. The V gene is TRBV5-1, the J gene TRBJ2-3; possibly TRBD1 for D (6 bases). The ends were cut back, 2 bases at V and 4 bases at J, with 14 bases in the middle. This CDR3 spans 15 amino acids. CDR1 SGHRS and CDR2 YFSETQ come from the germline V gene. CDR3 protein: CASSLQGTGSDTQYF. CDR3 nucleotide sequence: TGCGCCAGCAGCTTACAGGGTACGGGGTCAGATACGCAGTATTTT.

The chain has TRBV3-1 (or the pseudogene TRBV3-2) and TRBJ1-6, with D possibly matching TRBD1 (6 bases). CDR1 is LGHDT, CDR2 YNNKEL, per germline (reference sequence). V lost 0 bases and J 10 bases, leaving 13 bases between the germline ends. CDR3 length equals 15 residues. CDR3 protein: CASSQEGAGDSPLHF. The CDR3 nucleotides read TGTGCCAGCAGCCAAGAGGGGGCAGGGGACTCACCCCTCCACTTT.

The V call is TRBV28, the J call TRBJ1-5, with D tentatively TRBD1 (5 bases). This CDR3 comprises 14 residues. Trimming removed 10 bases from V and 4 bases from J, with 17 bases in between. The germline CDR1 and CDR2 sequences are MDHEN and SYDVKM. The CDR3 nucleotides read TGTGCCACCCGGGGGGGGGTTGGGAATCAGCCCCAGCATTTT. This sequence encodes CATRGGVGNQPQHF.

The chain uses TRBV29-1 and TRBJ2-2; D possibly corresponds to TRBD2 (6 bases). V shed 3 bases and J shed 0 bases, with 8 bases lying between them. Germline V CDR1 and CDR2: SQVTM, ANQGSEA. This CDR3 has 14 residues. Written as DNA, the CDR3 is TGCAGCGTTGAGGGAGGTTCGAACACCGGGGAGCTGTTTTTT. Translating it yields CSVEGGSNTGELFF.

This clone was recorded once. The genes are TRBV5-1 and TRBJ1-1; TRBD1 agrees at 7 bases. This CDR3 spans 14 amino acids. Per germline, CDR1 SGHRS and CDR2 YFSETQ. Unmatched junction bases numbered 5, after V lost 4 bases and J lost 2 bases. The CDR3 coding sequence is TGCGCCAGCAGCCCCGGGACAGAAAACACTGAAGCTTTCTTT. This gives the protein CASSPGTENTEAFF.

The rearrangement uses TRBV7-2 and TRBJ2-1, with a weak D call TRBD2 (6 bases). Trimming stripped 6 bases from V and 6 bases from J, with 18 bases between. Per the germline V gene, CDR1 is SGHTA and CDR2 is FQGNSA. The CDR3 is 15 residues long. In DNA, the CDR3 is TGTGCCAGCAGTTTTTCGATAGCGGAAGCCAATGAGCAGTTCTTC. It codes for CASSFSIAEANEQFF.

This clone showed up just once. This rearrangement joins TRBV9 to TRBJ2-3, with 10 bases fitting TRBD2. Germline V gene lookup returns CDR1 SGDLS and CDR2 YYNGEE. The V gene end was trimmed by 1 base and the J gene end by 7 bases; junction bases not matched to a gene: 6. This CDR3 spans 15 amino acids. CDR3 residues: CASSVTGLAIHTQYF. DNA for the CDR3: TGTGCCAGCAGCGTAACGGGACTAGCGATACATACGCAGTATTTT.

The chain couples TRBV11-2 to TRBJ2-7; D is uncertain. With 8 bases removed from V and 0 bases from J, the gap between germline ends came to 5 bases. CDR3 length: 11 amino acids. Per germline, CDR1 SGHAT and CDR2 FQNNGV. CDR3 coding DNA: TGTGCCAGCGGTAGCTCCTACGAGCAGTACTTC. It encodes CASGSSYEQYF.

To note about this clone: Other DNA variants within this sample encode the same CDR3. V gene TRBV28 combines with J gene TRBJ2-7; D might be TRBD2 (6 bases). CDR1 MDHEN and CDR2 SYDVKM come from the germline V gene. With 3 bases removed from V and 2 bases from J, the gap between germline ends came to 14 bases. CDR3 length: 15 residues. CDR3 sequence: CASSFLSGSAYEQYF. The DNA for the CDR3 is TGTGCCAGCAGTTTTTTATCCGGGAGTGCCTACGAGCAGTACTTC.

The chain employs TRBV6-1 and TRBJ1-6; TRBD1 aligns across 8 bases. Germline-derived CDR1 and CDR2 are MNHNS and SASEGT. This CDR3 has 15 residues. Unmatched junction bases numbered 10, after V lost 5 bases and J lost 10 bases. CDR3 in DNA: TGTGCCAGCAGTTCTCCGGGACAGGAGCGGTCACCCCTCCACTTT. Translation: CASSSPGQERSPLHF.

The rearrangement links TRBV3-1 (or the pseudogene TRBV3-2) to TRBJ2-7; 11 bases align to TRBD2. Trimming took 4 bases from V and 7 from J; bases not matched to a gene: 18. The CDR3 length is 18 residues. Germline CDR1 reads LGHDT; CDR2 reads YNNKEL (reference sequence). The CDR3 coding sequence is TGTGCCAGCAGCCCACTCTCGGGTAATAGCGGGAGGGCCGGAGAGCAGTACTTC. Protein sequence: CASSPLSGNSGRAGEQYF.

Worth noting for this clone: One end of the junction varies from germline; a read error may be responsible. V usage is TRBV5-1 and J usage is TRBJ2-7; 7 nucleotides line up with TRBD2. Germline loops: CDR1 SGHRS, CDR2 YFSETQ. This CDR3 has 13 amino acids. The CDR3 here is CASNLAGELEQYF. In DNA, the CDR3 is TGCGCCAGCAACTTGGCGGGAGAACTCGAGCAGTACTTC.

V and J are TRBV10-3 and TRBJ1-5; TRBD1 matches 9 bases. The CDR3 sequence is 17 residues long. Trimming took 4 bases from V and 2 from J; bases not matched to a gene: 9. Germline V gives CDR1 ENHRY, CDR2 SYGVKD. CDR3 in amino acids: CAISGQGVDIGNQPQHF. Here the CDR3 DNA reads TGTGCCATCAGTGGACAGGGGGTTGATATTGGCAATCAGCCCCAGCATTTT.

This clone was seen only a few times. The rearrangement links TRBV28 to TRBJ2-1; TRBD2 matches at 9 bases. V was pared by 5 bases and J by 7 bases, with 12 bases of the junction left unmatched. CDR1 and CDR2 from the germline V gene are MDHEN and SYDVKM. This CDR3 has 16 amino acids. The CDR3 nucleotides read TGTGCCAGCAGTCTAAGCGTACTAGCGGGCGGGAATGAGCAGTTCTTC. As protein: CASSLSVLAGGNEQFF.

The genes are TRBV28 and TRBJ1-5, with 8 bases lining up with TRBD1. Germline CDR1 reads MDHEN; CDR2 reads SYDVKM. The trim removed 5 bases at V and 1 base at J, leaving 4 bases unmatched. The CDR3 is 15 residues long. CDR3 amino acids: CASSTDRDSNQPQHF. The CDR3 DNA reads TGTGCCAGCAGTACGGACAGGGACAGCAATCAGCCCCAGCATTTT.

The V and J genes are TRBV25-1 and TRBJ2-3, with a weak D call TRBD2 (5 bases). Trimming removed 8 bases from V and 0 bases from J, with 15 bases in between. This CDR3 is built from 15 residues. Germline V gives CDR1 MGHDK, CDR2 SYGVNS. The CDR3 DNA is TGTGCCAGCGTCCCAGCGGAGGTTAGCACAGATACGCAGTATTTT. It codes for CASVPAEVSTDTQYF.

The V gene is TRBV27, the J gene TRBJ2-3; TRBD2 aligns across 10 bases. The length of the CDR3 is 17 residues. V was pared by 5 bases and J by 6 bases, with 14 bases of the junction left unmatched. The germline gives CDR1 MNHEY, CDR2 SMNVEV (reference sequence). The CDR3 spells CASSQSPSGRGGDTQYF. As DNA, the CDR3 is TGTGCCAGCAGTCAGTCCCCAAGCGGGAGGGGGGGGGATACGCAGTATTTT.

This rearrangement joins TRBV30 to TRBJ2-5; D is perhaps TRBD2 (5 bases). Germline V CDR1 and CDR2: GTSNPN, SVGIG (reference sequence). V was pared by 0 bases and J by 7 bases, with 18 bases between. CDR3 length: 15 residues. DNA for the CDR3: TGTGCCTGGAGTGTACGGCGGGCAGCGGTCGGGACCCAGTACTTC. This encodes CAWSVRRAAVGTQYF.